This T cell receptor (beta chain) was profiled in a study of blood T cells in healthy people across ages. With V trimmed by 10 bases and J by 2 bases, 6 bases remained unmatched. Germline lookup yields CDR1 ENHRY and CDR2 SYGVKD. The CDR3 covers 13 residues. A J-beta primer mix and a sample-barcoded 5' primer were used in a second PCR of about 7 to 12 cycles. Template switching added a 12-random-nucleotide identifier to every cDNA molecule. TCRdb re-analysed the 5' RACE reads in MiXCR, keeping a single row per CDR3 protein. Among 250,000 to 300,000 distinct CDR3 sequences listed, 25% to 30% were seen once. This clonotype was observed a few times.

The sample was blood. The TCR originated in a woman in her seventies in good health. The V gene is TRBV10-3, the J gene TRBJ2-7; the match to TRBD2 covers 9 bases. The CDR3 spells CASALAGPYEQYF. DNA of the CDR3: TGTGCCAGCGCCCTAGCGGGACCCTACGAGCAGTACTTC.